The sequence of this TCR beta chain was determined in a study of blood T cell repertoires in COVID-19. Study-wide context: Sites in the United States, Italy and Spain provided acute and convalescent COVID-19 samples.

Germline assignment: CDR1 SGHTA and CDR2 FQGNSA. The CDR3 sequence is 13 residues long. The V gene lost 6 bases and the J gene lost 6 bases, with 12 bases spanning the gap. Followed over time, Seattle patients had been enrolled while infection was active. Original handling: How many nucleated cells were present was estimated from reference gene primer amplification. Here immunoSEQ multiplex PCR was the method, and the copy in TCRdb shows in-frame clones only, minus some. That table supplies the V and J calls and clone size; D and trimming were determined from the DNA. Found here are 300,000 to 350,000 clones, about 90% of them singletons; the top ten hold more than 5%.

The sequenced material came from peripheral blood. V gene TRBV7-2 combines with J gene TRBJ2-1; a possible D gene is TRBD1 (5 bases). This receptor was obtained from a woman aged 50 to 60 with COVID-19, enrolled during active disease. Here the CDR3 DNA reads TGTGCCAGCAGAAACACAGGCCCCAATGAGCAGTTCTTC. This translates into CASRNTGPNEQFF. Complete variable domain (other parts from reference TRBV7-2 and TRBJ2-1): GAGVSQSPSNKVTEKGKDVELRCDPISGHTALYWYRQSLGQGLEFLIYFQGNSAPDKSGLPSDRFSAERTGGSVSTLTIQRTQQEDSAVYLCASRNTGPNEQFFGPGTRLTVL.